These 32 T cell receptor beta chains were all obtained from the same sample, sequenced in a study of cytomegalovirus exposure and HLA in healthy donors. The PCR had 60 Vbeta and 13 Jbeta primers. Produced via immunoSEQ multiplex PCR; TCRdb's table is partial and in-frame only. Recorded here are 120,000 to 150,000 clones; the top ten clones represent around 2.4%. The specimen sequenced was PBMCs. All receptors derive from a woman in her late teens or twenties in good health and CMV-seronegative.

V usage is TRBV2 and J usage is TRBJ1-1; no reliable D call. This CDR3 contains 18 residues. V lost 10 bases and J lost 0, with 27 bases in between. In germline, CDR1 is SNHLY, CDR2 FYNNEI. The CDR3 region is CAICLETEKLEMNTEAFF. The CDR3 DNA sequence: TGTGCCATCTGCCTAGAAACTGAAAAACTGGAGATGAACACTGAAGCTTTCTTT. Drawing the rest from reference TRBV2 and TRBJ1-1, the complete variable domain is EPEVTQTPSHQVTQMGQEVILRCVPISNHLYFYWYRQILGQKVEFLVSFYNNEISEKSEIFDDQFSVERPDGSNFTLKIRSTKLEDSAMYFCAICLETEKLEMNTEAFFGQGTRLTVV.

The V call is TRBV6-1, the J call TRBJ2-1, with unresolved D. Germline V gene data show CDR1 as MNHNS and CDR2 as SASEGT. The length of the CDR3 is 13 residues. V gave up 1 base and J gave up 9 bases, with 10 bases separating them. CDR3 residues: CASSEGGLTEQFF. DNA of the CDR3: TGTGCCAGCAGTGAAGGAGGTCTAACTGAGCAGTTCTTC.

In the case of this clone: One end of the junction is discordant with germline, which a read error may explain. Additional DNA sequences in this sample encode the identical CDR3. In DNA, the CDR3 is TGTGCCAGCTCACCCCCAGACTACGGCTACACCTTC. This sequence encodes CASSPPDYGYTF. The chain carries TRBV18 and TRBJ1-2; D is unresolved. This CDR3 is 12 amino acids long. Germline V lookup: CDR1 KGHSH, CDR2 LQKENI.

The V gene is TRBV7-2, the J gene TRBJ2-3, with 7 bases lining up with TRBD2. Germline values: CDR1 SGHTA, CDR2 FQGNSA. The CDR3 sequence is 16 residues long. The trim removed 4 bases at V and 6 bases at J, leaving 13 bases unmatched. The CDR3 here is CASSSMTSLNEDTQYF. DNA for the CDR3: TGTGCCAGCAGCTCTATGACTAGCTTAAATGAGGATACGCAGTATTTT.

The V gene is TRBV4-2, the J gene TRBJ1-4; D is perhaps TRBD1 (6 bases). Germline V lookup: CDR1 LGHNA, CDR2 YNFKEQ. The V end was cut by 5 bases, the J end by 0 bases, with 22 bases between. This CDR3 comprises 19 residues. In DNA, the CDR3 is TGTGCCAGCAGCGCCCGGGACAAGGCTTCGCCCCCAACTAATGAAAAACTGTTTTTT. Its translation: CASSARDKASPPTNEKLFF.

The gene calls are TRBV4-2 and TRBJ2-1; tentative D call: TRBD2 (6 bases). This CDR3 spans 15 amino acids. V shed 1 base and J shed 4 bases, with 11 bases lying between them. CDR1 and CDR2 from the germline V gene are LGHNA and YNFKEQ. The CDR3 nucleotides read TGTGCCAGCAGCCAAGCGGGAGCGACTTACAATGAGCAGTTCTTC. Protein sequence: CASSQAGATYNEQFF.

The chain joins TRBV6-1 to TRBJ1-5; 7 bases map to TRBD1. Losses at the gene ends were 0 bases for V and 4 bases for J; bases not matched to a gene: 6. This CDR3 region has 16 residues. Per the germline V gene, CDR1 is MNHNS and CDR2 is SASEGT. The CDR3 protein is CASSEAQGLGNQPQHF. CDR3 DNA sequence: TGTGCCAGCAGTGAAGCACAGGGGTTAGGAAATCAGCCCCAGCATTTT.

The J gene is TRBJ2-1, the V gene TRBV29-1, with 7 bases identical to TRBD2. The CDR3 loop spans 14 amino acids. V lost 1 base and J lost 6; bases outside the gene matches: 6. Looked up from germline, CDR1 is SQVTM and CDR2 is ANQGSEA. The CDR3 coding sequence is TGCAGCGTTGAAGGCCGGGCGGGAGCCAATGAGCAGTTCTTC. Amino acids: CSVEGRAGANEQFF.

The chain employs TRBV11-3 and TRBJ1-1, with D possibly TRBD1 on 6 matching bases. The V gene lost 5 bases and the J gene lost 4 bases, with 23 bases spanning the gap. CDR3 length equals 17 residues. Germline CDR1 and CDR2: SGHNT and YENEEA. The CDR3 bases are TGTGCCAGCAGCCTCACCCCGGGGGGCGGTTTCAGCACTGAAGCTTTCTTT. It codes for CASSLTPGGGFSTEAFF.

The CDR3 loop reads CASSSLAGGEQYF. DNA of the CDR3: TGTGCCAGCAGTAGTTTAGCGGGAGGCGAGCAGTACTTC. The chain combines TRBV27 with TRBJ2-7; 10 bases line up with TRBD2. The V gene end was trimmed by 5 bases and the J gene end by 6 bases; junction bases not matched to a gene: 4. From germline, CDR1 is MNHEY and CDR2 SMNVEV (reference sequence). The CDR3 length is 13 residues.

The chain is built from TRBV5-1 and TRBJ2-5; 8 nucleotides align to TRBD2. The CDR3 totals 15 residues. The V gene end was trimmed by 5 bases and the J gene end by 4 bases; junction bases not matched to a gene: 10. Germline CDR1 and CDR2: SGHRS and YFSETQ. CDR3 coding DNA: TGCGCCAGCAGGGGTGATGTAGCGGGGCCAGAGACCCAGTACTTC. Translated, it gives CASRGDVAGPETQYF.

The chain combines TRBV27 with TRBJ2-1; 10 bases match TRBD2. Germline CDR1 and CDR2: MNHEY and SMNVEV (reference sequence). Unmatched junction bases numbered 9, after V lost 5 bases and J lost 5 bases. The CDR3 is made up of 16 amino acids. The chain's CDR3 is CASSPAGLAVNNEQFF. CDR3 nucleotide sequence: TGTGCCAGCAGTCCTGCCGGACTAGCGGTGAACAATGAGCAGTTCTTC.

J is TRBJ2-3 and V is TRBV7-2; 9 bases are shared with TRBD2. Germline V gene data show CDR1 as SGHTA and CDR2 as FQGNSA. Unmatched junction bases numbered 4, after V lost 1 base and J lost 2 bases. CDR3 length: 16 residues. This CDR3 is CASSLGLAEVTDTQYF. The DNA for the CDR3 is TGTGCCAGCAGCTTAGGACTAGCGGAGGTCACAGATACGCAGTATTTT.

This rearrangement joins TRBV11-2 to TRBJ2-5; the match to TRBD2 covers 8 bases. This CDR3 is built from 15 residues. V shed 5 bases and J 5 bases; nucleotides not matched to a gene: 10. CDR1 and CDR2 from the germline V gene are SGHAT and FQNNGV. For the CDR3, the DNA is TGTGCCAGCAGCATTTATAGCGGGAAGGTTGAGACCCAGTACTTC. Translation gives CASSIYSGKVETQYF.

The chain joins TRBV19 to TRBJ2-7, with D possibly TRBD1 on 7 matching bases. Trimming pared 5 bases from V and 6 bases from J, leaving 14 bases between. The CDR3 runs 13 residues. The germline CDR1 and CDR2 sequences are LNHDA and SQIVND (reference sequence). CDR3 DNA sequence: TGTGCCAGTAGTCCACGTCAGGGGGGCGAGCAGTACTTC. Its protein is CASSPRQGGEQYF.

The rearrangement joins TRBV7-2 to TRBJ2-5, with D tentatively TRBD1 (6 bases). Trimming cost V 4 bases and J 2 bases, with 8 bases left between them. Per the germline V gene, CDR1 is SGHTA and CDR2 is FQGNSA. The CDR3 spans 13 residues. CDR3 DNA sequence: TGTGCCAGCAGCTCCGGACAGCAAGAGACCCAGTACTTC. It specifies CASSSGQQETQYF.

The chain joins TRBV13 to TRBJ2-5; possibly TRBD1 for D (5 bases). The end of the DNA fits TRBJ2-7 better, so the J call may be wrong. Germline-derived CDR1 and CDR2 are PRHDT and FYEKMQ (reference sequence). This CDR3 is built from 15 residues. CDR3 bases: TGTGCCAGCAGCCCAACAGGAACCCCATCCTACGAGCAGTACTTC. As protein: CASSPTGTPSYEQYF.

The chain carries TRBV4-1 and TRBJ1-1, with D possibly TRBD1 on 6 matching bases. Per the germline V gene, CDR1 is MGHRA and CDR2 is YSYEKL. The CDR3 length is 16 residues. V was clipped by 0 bases and J by 0 bases, with 11 bases between them. CDR3 in DNA: TGCGCCAGCAGCCAAGAGACAGGTCCTATGAACACTGAAGCTTTCTTT. Encoded protein: CASSQETGPMNTEAFF.

The genes are TRBV7-3 and TRBJ1-5; a weak D match, TRBD1 (6 bases). The CDR3 length is 15 residues. V lost 0 bases to trimming and J lost 5 bases, with 11 bases between them. From germline, CDR1 is SGHTA and CDR2 FQGTGA. CDR3 nucleotide sequence: TGTGCCAGCAGCTTAACGGGACATAGGGATCAGCCCCAGCATTTT. It yields the protein CASSLTGHRDQPQHF.

This rearrangement joins TRBV6-6 to TRBJ2-2; tentatively, D is TRBD2 (5 bases). The CDR3 runs to 11 residues. V was trimmed by 10 bases and J by 5 bases, leaving 8 bases between them. The germline V gene encodes CDR1 MNHNY and CDR2 SVGAGI (reference sequence). The CDR3 reads CATGKTGELFF. The CDR3 bases are TGTGCCACCGGGAAGACCGGGGAGCTGTTTTTT.

This rearrangement joins TRBV7-2 to TRBJ1-4; D gene uncertain. Between the trimmed V and J ends, which lost 1 base and 0 bases, there was a span of 6 bases. Germline V gives CDR1 SGHTA, CDR2 FQGNSA. The CDR3 covers 15 residues. CDR3: CASSLGGTTNEKLFF. CDR3 nucleotides: TGTGCCAGCAGCTTAGGAGGCACAACTAATGAAAAACTGTTTTTT.

The DNA for the CDR3 is TGTGCCAGTAGTATAGGTGGCAGTACTGAAAAACTGTTTTTT. It is translated as CASSIGGSTEKLFF. The chain couples TRBV19 to TRBJ1-4, with D unclear. Trimming pared 1 base from V and 7 bases from J, leaving 10 bases between. Germline loops: CDR1 LNHDA, CDR2 SQIVND (reference sequence). The CDR3 consists of 14 residues.

The gene calls are TRBV5-4 and TRBJ2-2; a weak D match, TRBD2 (6 bases). This CDR3 region has 16 residues. The V gene lost 4 bases and the J gene lost 6 bases, with 19 bases spanning the gap. Germline assignment: CDR1 SGHNT and CDR2 YYREEE (reference sequence). The CDR3 protein is CASSPNAGTSSGELFF. As DNA, the CDR3 is TGTGCCAGCAGCCCTAACGCCGGGACTTCCTCCGGGGAGCTGTTTTTT.

J is TRBJ2-7 and V is TRBV6-5, with TRBD1 as a possible D gene (5 bases). This CDR3 comprises 13 residues. The germline gives CDR1 MNHEY, CDR2 SVGAGI. Trimming stripped 4 bases from V and 7 bases from J, with 14 bases between. As DNA, the CDR3 is TGTGCCAGCAGTTTCGGTACAGGAAGGGAGCAGTACTTC. It specifies CASSFGTGREQYF.

CDR3 DNA sequence: TGTGCCTGGAGTGTACAAGCGTATGAGCAGTTCTTC. It yields the protein CAWSVQAYEQFF. The chain joins TRBV30 to TRBJ2-1; D gene uncertain. CDR3 size: 12 residues. Looked up from germline, CDR1 is GTSNPN and CDR2 is SVGIG (reference sequence). V was trimmed by 0 bases and J by 8 bases, leaving 8 bases between them.

The rearrangement links TRBV7-8 to TRBJ2-3; 11 positions agree with TRBD1. Germline-derived CDR1 and CDR2 are SGHVS and FQNEAQ. This CDR3 is built from 21 residues. J was trimmed by 0 bases and V by 6 bases; bases with no gene match: 20. CDR3 residues: CASRLGQGALLYTLSTDTQYF. In nucleotides, the CDR3 is TGTGCCAGCAGACTCGGACAGGGGGCCCTTCTGTACACGCTAAGCACAGATACGCAGTATTTT.

The chain links TRBV21-1 to TRBJ1-1; no check of the table's D call, TRBD1, against the DNA was made. TRBV21-1 has pseudogene status. CDR3 size: 15 residues. The CDR3 loop reads CASSTRQGAVAEAFF. The CDR3 region has the DNA TGTGCCAGCAGCACCCGACAGGGGGCTGTGGCTGAAGCTTTCTTT.

The chain combines TRBV6-6 with TRBJ2-7, with D perhaps TRBD2 (5 bases). The CDR3 has 14 residues. V dropped 2 bases and J dropped 3 bases, with 11 bases sitting between them. Germline CDR1 and CDR2: MNHNY and SVGAGI (reference sequence). The CDR3 spells CASSYEGSYYEQYV. CDR3 sequence (DNA): TGTGCCAGCAGTTACGAGGGCAGTTACTACGAGCAGTACGTC.

The CDR3 reads CASSYREGNQPQHF. CDR3 DNA sequence: TGTGCCAGCAGTTACAGGGAGGGCAATCAGCCCCAGCATTTT. This chain uses TRBV6-5 with TRBJ1-5, with D hard to call. The CDR3 has 14 amino acids. With 2 bases removed from V and 2 bases from J, the gap between germline ends came to 7 bases. Germline V gene sequence: CDR1 MNHEY, CDR2 SVGAGI.

V and J are TRBV4-1 and TRBJ1-1; D possibly corresponds to TRBD1 (5 bases). V was pared by 4 bases and J by 4 bases, with 13 bases between. Germline values: CDR1 MGHRA, CDR2 YSYEKL. This CDR3 has 14 residues. CDR3 coding DNA: TGCGCCAGCAGCCTTACAGGCGGAAGCACTGAAGCTTTCTTT. Translating it yields CASSLTGGSTEAFF.

The rearrangement links TRBV5-4 to TRBJ1-6, with no clear D. Trimming shortened V by 5 bases and J by 8 bases, and 14 bases separated the two germline ends. This CDR3 comprises 14 residues. CDR1 is SGHNT, CDR2 YYREEE, per germline (reference sequence). CDR3 in DNA: TGTGCCAGCAGTCTCCGGTATGCTGATTCACCCCTCCACTTT. Translation gives CASSLRYADSPLHF.

CDR3 in DNA: TGTGCCAGCAGTTACGGGGGGGCAACCTACAATGAGCAGTTCTTC. Translated, it gives CASSYGGATYNEQFF. The chain employs TRBV6-5 and TRBJ2-1, with D possibly matching TRBD2 (7 bases). The germline V and J ends were trimmed by 2 bases and 2 bases, with 10 bases remaining between them. This CDR3 has 15 amino acids. Per germline, CDR1 MNHEY and CDR2 SVGAGI.